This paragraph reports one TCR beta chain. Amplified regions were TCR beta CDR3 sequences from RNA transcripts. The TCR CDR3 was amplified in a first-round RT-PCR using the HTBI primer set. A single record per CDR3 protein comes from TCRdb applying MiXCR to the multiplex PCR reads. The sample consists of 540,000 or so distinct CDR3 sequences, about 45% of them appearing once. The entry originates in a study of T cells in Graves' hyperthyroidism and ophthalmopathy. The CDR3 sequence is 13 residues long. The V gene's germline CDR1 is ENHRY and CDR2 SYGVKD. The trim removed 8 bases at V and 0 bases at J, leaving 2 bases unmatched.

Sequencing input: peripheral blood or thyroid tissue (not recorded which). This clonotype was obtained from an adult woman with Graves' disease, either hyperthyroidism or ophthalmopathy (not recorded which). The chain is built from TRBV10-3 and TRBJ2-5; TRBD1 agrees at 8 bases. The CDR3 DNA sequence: TGTGCCATCTCGGACAGGGACCAAGAGACCCAGTACTTC. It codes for CAISDRDQETQYF.